This T cell receptor beta chain derives from a study of T-cell reconstitution after alpha-beta-depleted transplantation in children. Comment on this clonotype: Antigen specificity is unknown.

A library of TCRbeta sequences, prepared with unique molecular identifiers, was generated. TCRdb fed the PCR reads into MiXCR, producing one record per CDR3 protein. The sample holds 200,000 or so distinct CDR3 sequences, about 6% seen once. CDR1 is SGHTA and CDR2 is FQGNSA in the germline V gene. Trimming took off 1 base at V and 5 bases at J, with 13 bases between the two ends. The length of the CDR3 is 15 residues. Overall study findings and caveats: Newly made T cells mostly supplied T-cell counts and diversity one year after transplant. Several hundred expanded graft clones reportedly gave rise to the alpha-beta T cells present about two months after transplant.

Specimen: PBMCs, collected before TCRalphabeta/CD19-depleted stem cell transplant. The TCR comes from a girl under two years old with combined immunodeficiency, due to receive a stem cell transplant. V is TRBV7-2 and J is TRBJ2-3, with D perhaps TRBD2 (5 bases). CDR3 in DNA: TGTGCCAGCAGCTTAGAGTCCGGGGTGGAAGATACGCAGTATTTT. It translates to CASSLESGVEDTQYF. Combining the CDR3 with reference TRBV7-2 and TRBJ2-3 gives the whole variable domain GAGVSQSPSNKVTEKGKDVELRCDPISGHTALYWYRQSLGQGLEFLIYFQGNSAPDKSGLPSDRFSAERTGGSVSTLTIQRTQQEDSAVYLCASSLESGVEDTQYFGPGTRLTVL.